This TCR beta chain was observed in a study of early T cells in non-severe SARS-CoV-2 infection. Individual cDNA molecules were tagged with unique molecular identifiers. TCRdb reprocessed the 5' RACE reads via MiXCR and lists one record per CDR3 protein. This sample has around 56,000 distinct CDR3 sequences, with about 12% found just once. The CDR3 sequence is 14 residues long. The germline V and J ends were trimmed by 5 bases and 3 bases, with 14 bases remaining between them. CDR1 and CDR2 (germline): PRHDT, FYEKMQ (reference sequence). This TCR came from an adult who was a healthcare worker with PCR-confirmed SARS-CoV-2 infection or an uninfected control (not recorded which). This specimen consisted of whole blood, obtained at baseline. The rearrangement uses TRBV13 and TRBJ2-7; maybe TRBD1 (6 bases). Written as DNA, the CDR3 is TGTGCCAGCAGCCCCGGCCGCAGGGGCTACGAGCAGTACTTC. Encoded protein: CASSPGRRGYEQYF.